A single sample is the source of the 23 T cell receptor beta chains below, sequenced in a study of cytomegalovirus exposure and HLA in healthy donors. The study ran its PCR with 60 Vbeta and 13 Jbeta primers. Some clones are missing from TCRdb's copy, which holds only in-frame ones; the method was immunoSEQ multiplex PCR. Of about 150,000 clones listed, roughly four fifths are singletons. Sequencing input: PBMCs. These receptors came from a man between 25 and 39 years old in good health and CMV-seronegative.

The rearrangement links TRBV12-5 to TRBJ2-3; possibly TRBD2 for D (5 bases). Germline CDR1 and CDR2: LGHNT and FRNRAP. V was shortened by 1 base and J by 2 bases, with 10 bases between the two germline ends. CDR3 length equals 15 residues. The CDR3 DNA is TGTGCTAGTGGTTTGGGGAGGCTCGACACAGATACGCAGTATTTT. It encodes CASGLGRLDTDTQYF.

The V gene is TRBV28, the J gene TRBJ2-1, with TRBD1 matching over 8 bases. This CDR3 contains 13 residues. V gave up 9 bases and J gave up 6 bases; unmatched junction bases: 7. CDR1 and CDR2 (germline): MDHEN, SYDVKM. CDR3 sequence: CASRGQGGNEQFF. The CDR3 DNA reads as TGTGCCAGTAGAGGACAGGGAGGCAATGAGCAGTTCTTC.

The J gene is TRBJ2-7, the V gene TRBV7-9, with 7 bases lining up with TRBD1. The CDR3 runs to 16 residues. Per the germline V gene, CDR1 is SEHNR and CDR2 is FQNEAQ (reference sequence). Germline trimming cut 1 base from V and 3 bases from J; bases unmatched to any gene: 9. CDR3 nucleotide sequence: TGTGCCAGCAGCTTAGGAGGGGACAGACCCTACTACGAGCAGTACTTC. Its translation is CASSLGGDRPYYEQYF.

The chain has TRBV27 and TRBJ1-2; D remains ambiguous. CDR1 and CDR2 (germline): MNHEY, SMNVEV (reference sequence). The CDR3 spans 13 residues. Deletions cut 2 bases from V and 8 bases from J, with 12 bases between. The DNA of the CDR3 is TGTGCCAGCAGTTTAATACCGGGATACGGCTACACCTTC. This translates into CASSLIPGYGYTF.

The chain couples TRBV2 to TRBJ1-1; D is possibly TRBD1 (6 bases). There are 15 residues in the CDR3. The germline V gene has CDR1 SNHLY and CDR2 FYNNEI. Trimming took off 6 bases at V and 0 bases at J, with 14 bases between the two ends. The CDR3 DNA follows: TGTGCCAGCAGCGCCACGGACAGACTGAACACTGAAGCTTTCTTT. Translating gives CASSATDRLNTEAFF.

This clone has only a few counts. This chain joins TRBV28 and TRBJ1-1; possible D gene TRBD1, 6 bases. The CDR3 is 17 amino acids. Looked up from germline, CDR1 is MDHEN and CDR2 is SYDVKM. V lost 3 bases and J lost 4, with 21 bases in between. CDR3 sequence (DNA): TGTGCCAGCAGTTTGATAAGCTACAGGGCAAGGGGCACTGAAGCTTTCTTT. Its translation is CASSLISYRARGTEAFF.

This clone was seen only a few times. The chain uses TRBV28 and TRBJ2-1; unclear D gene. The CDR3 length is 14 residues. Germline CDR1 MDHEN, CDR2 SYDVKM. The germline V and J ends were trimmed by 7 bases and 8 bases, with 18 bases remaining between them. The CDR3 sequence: CASTSRQAYDEQFF. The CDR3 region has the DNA TGTGCCAGCACAAGTAGGCAGGCTTATGATGAGCAGTTCTTC.

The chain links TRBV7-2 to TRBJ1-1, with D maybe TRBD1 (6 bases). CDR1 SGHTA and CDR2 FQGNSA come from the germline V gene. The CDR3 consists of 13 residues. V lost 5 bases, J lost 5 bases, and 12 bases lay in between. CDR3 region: CASSPRTETEAFF. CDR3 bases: TGTGCCAGCAGCCCCCGGACAGAAACTGAAGCTTTCTTT.

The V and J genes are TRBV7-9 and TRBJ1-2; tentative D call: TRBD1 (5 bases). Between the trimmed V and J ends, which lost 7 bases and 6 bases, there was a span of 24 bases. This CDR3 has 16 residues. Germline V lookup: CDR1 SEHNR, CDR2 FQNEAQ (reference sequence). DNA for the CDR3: TGTGCCAGCAACGGGGGGGGGTGGGGGGATCGGGATGGCTACACCTTC. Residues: CASNGGGWGDRDGYTF.

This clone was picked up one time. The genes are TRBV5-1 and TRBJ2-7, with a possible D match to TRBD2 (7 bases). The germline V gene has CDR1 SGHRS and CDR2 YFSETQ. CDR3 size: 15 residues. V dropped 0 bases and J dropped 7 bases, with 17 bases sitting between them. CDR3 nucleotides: TGCGCCAGCAGCTTGGGGGGAGGGGGGCCGGCGGAGCAGTACTTC. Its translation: CASSLGGGGPAEQYF.

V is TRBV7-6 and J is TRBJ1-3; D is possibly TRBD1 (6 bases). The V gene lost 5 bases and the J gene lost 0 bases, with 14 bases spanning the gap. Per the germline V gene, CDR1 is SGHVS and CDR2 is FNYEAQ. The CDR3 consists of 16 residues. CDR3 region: CASSPPVRGSGNTIYF. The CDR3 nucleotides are TGTGCCAGCAGCCCCCCCGTCAGGGGCTCTGGAAACACCATATATTTT.

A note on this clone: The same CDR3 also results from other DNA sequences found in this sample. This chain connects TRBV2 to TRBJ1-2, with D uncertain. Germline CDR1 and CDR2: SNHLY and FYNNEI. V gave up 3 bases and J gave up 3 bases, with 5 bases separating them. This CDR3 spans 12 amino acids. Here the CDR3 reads CASSEADYGYTF. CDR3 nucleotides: TGTGCCAGCAGTGAGGCTGACTATGGCTACACCTTC.

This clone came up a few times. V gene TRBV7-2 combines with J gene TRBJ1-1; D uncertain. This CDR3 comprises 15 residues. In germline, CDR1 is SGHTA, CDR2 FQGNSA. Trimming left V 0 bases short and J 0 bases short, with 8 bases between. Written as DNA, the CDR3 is TGTGCCAGCAGCTTAGCTTCAGTGATGAACACTGAAGCTTTCTTT. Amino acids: CASSLASVMNTEAFF.

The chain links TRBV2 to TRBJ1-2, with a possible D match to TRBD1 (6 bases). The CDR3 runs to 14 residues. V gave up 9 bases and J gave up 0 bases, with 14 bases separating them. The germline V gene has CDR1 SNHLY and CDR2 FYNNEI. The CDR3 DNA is TGTGCCAGTTCGAAAGGGGGTCCTAACTATGGCTACACCTTC. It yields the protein CASSKGGPNYGYTF.

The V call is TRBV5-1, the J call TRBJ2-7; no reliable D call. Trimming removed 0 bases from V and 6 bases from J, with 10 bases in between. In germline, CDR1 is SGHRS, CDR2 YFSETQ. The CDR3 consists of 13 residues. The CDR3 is CASSLAQPVEQYF. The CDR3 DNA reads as TGCGCCAGCAGCTTGGCACAGCCGGTCGAGCAGTACTTC.

The CDR3 protein is CASRPDFPITYEQYF. The CDR3 region has the DNA TGTGCCAGCAGACCGGACTTCCCGATCACCTACGAGCAGTACTTC. The V call is TRBV5-5, the J call TRBJ2-7; tentative D call: TRBD2 (5 bases). Germline CDR1 and CDR2: SGHKS and YYEKEE (reference sequence). The CDR3 is made up of 15 amino acids. Trimming pared 5 bases from V and 2 bases from J, leaving 17 bases between.

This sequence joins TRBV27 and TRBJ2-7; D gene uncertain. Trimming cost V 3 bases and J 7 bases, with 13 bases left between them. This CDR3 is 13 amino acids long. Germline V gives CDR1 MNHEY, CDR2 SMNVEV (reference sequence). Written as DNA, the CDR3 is TGTGCCAGCAGTTTTACAGTCCTTAGGGAGCAGTACTTC. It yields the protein CASSFTVLREQYF.

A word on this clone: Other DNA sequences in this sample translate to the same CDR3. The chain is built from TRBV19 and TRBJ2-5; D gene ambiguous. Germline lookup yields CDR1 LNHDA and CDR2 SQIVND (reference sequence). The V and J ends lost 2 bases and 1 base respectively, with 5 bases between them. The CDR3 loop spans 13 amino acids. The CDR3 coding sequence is TGTGCCAGTAGTATAACAGCCCAAGAGACCCAGTACTTC. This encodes CASSITAQETQYF.

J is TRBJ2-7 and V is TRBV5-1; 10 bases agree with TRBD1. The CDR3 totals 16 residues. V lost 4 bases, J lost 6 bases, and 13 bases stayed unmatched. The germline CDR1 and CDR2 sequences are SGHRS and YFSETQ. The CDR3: CASSRTRTGGRVEQYF. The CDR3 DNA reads TGCGCCAGCAGCCGAACCAGGACAGGGGGTAGGGTCGAGCAGTACTTC.

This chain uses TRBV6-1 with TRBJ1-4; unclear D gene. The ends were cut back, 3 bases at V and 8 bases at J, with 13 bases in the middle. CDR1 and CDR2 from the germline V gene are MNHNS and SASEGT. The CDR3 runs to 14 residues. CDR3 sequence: CASSERRSTEKLFF. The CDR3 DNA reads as TGTGCCAGCAGTGAGCGGAGGTCGACGGAAAAACTGTTTTTT.

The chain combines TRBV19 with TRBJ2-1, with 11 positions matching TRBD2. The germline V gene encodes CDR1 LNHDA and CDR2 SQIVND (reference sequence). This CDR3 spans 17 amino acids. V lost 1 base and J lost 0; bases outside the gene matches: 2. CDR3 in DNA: TGTGCCAGTAGTATAGCTAGCGGGGGGCCCTCCTACAATGAGCAGTTCTTC. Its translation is CASSIASGGPSYNEQFF.

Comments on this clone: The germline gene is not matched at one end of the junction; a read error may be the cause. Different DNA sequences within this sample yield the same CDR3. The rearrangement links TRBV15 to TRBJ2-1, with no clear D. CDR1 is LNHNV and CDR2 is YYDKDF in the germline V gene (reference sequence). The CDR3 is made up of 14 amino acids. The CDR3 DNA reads TGCGCCACCAGCAGACCTCCCACGTCGGATGAGCAGTTCTTC. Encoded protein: CATSRPPTSDEQFF.

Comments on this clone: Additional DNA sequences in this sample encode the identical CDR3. The CDR3 loop is CASSFRVSGNTIYF. CDR3 nucleotide sequence: TGTGCCAGCAGTTTCAGGGTCTCTGGAAACACCATATATTTT. V usage is TRBV28 and J usage is TRBJ1-3, with TRBD1 as a possible D gene (5 bases). The germline gives CDR1 MDHEN, CDR2 SYDVKM. The CDR3 covers 14 residues. With 3 bases removed from V and 0 bases from J, the gap between germline ends came to 6 bases.